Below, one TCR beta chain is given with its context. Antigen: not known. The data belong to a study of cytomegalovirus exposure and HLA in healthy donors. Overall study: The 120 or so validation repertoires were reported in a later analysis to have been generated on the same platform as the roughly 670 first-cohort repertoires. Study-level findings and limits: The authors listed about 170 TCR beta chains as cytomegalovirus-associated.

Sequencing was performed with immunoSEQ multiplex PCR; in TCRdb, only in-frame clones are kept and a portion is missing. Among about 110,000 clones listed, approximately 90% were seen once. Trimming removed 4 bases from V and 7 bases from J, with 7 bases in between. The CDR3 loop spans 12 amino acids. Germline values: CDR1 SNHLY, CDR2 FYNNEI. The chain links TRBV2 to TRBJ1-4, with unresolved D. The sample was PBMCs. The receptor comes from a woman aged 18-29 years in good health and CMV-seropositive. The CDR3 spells CASSGLSEKLFF. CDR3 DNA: TGTGCCAGCAGTGGTCTGAGTGAAAAACTGTTTTTT.